These 5 T cell receptor beta chains were sequenced from one sample in a study of Ad26.COV2.S vaccination and SARS-CoV-2 variants. The repertoire was sequenced with immunoSEQ multiplex PCR; TCRdb's copy has only in-frame clones and lacks some. The sample has approximately 410,000 clones, around 93% seen once; the top ten hold more than 1.5%. Treatment reported: some 20 received Ad26.COV2.S at low or high dose, single or two shots; about 5 received placebo; per-sample allocation not given. Vaccine and placebo recipients were sampled on day 63 after the first injection. Sequenced material: peripheral blood, taken in a trial of Ad26.COV2.S vaccine versus placebo. These receptors were obtained from a person between 18 and 60 years old who received the Ad26.COV2.S COVID-19 vaccine or a placebo.

CDR3 sequence: CASSIRQADSAFF. The CDR3 DNA reads TGTGCCAGTAGTATTCGTCAGGCGGATTCCGCTTTCTTT. The chain links TRBV19 to TRBJ1-1; D is unresolved. The CDR3 totals 13 residues. V lost 3 bases and J lost 11, with 16 bases in between. Looked up from germline, CDR1 is LNHDA and CDR2 is SQIVND (reference sequence).

CDR3 DNA sequence: TGTGCCAGTAGTATACCCGGGACAGCCTCGGGCTACACCTTC. The encoded protein is CASSIPGTASGYTF. The chain couples TRBV19 to TRBJ1-2, with 7 bases lining up with TRBD1. Germline CDR1 is LNHDA and CDR2 is SQIVND (reference sequence). The length of the CDR3 is 14 residues. V lost 2 bases, J lost 8 bases, and 8 bases stayed unmatched.

The gene calls are TRBV10-2 and TRBJ2-3; 12 nucleotides align to TRBD2. The germline CDR1 and CDR2 sequences are WSHSY and SAAADI. The length of the CDR3 is 16 residues. After removal of 3 bases from V and 7 bases from J, the junction contained 8 bases not matched to a gene. The CDR3 DNA reads TGCGCCAGCAGTGATGGACTAGCGGGGCTCGGTTATACGCAGTATTTT. This gives the protein CASSDGLAGLGYTQYF.

The chain uses TRBV6-2 or TRBV6-3 and TRBJ2-7; tentatively, D is TRBD2 (5 bases). CDR3 length: 14 residues. The germline V gene has CDR1 MNHEY and CDR2 SVGEGT. V was cut by 0 bases and J by 5 bases, with 11 bases left in between. CDR3 bases: TGTGCCAGCAGTTACTCGATGGGGAGCCACGAGCAGTACTTC. Translation gives CASSYSMGSHEQYF.

The gene calls are TRBV7-2 and TRBJ2-1; no clear D gene. From germline, CDR1 is SGHTA and CDR2 FQGNSA. V was shortened by 2 bases and J by 8 bases, with 10 bases between the two germline ends. There are 13 residues in the CDR3. The CDR3 loop reads CASSLTRWDEQFF. The CDR3 bases are TGTGCCAGCAGCTTAACCCGTTGGGATGAGCAGTTCTTC.